This T cell receptor beta chain was recovered during a study of T cell responses to AZD1222 COVID-19 vaccine. The overall study: Both about-4-week and about-12-week second-dose recipients were combined. Whole-study findings and limits: Among AZD1222 vaccinees, only 5 or 6 were seropositive at baseline. A mostly white British donor set with more females was recruited, and clonal diversity was possibly underestimated. Nearly half of spike-specific TCRs reportedly go after variant regions that carry no mutations.

Method: immunoSEQ multiplex PCR; TCRdb's copy keeps in-frame clones and lacks some. The data hold about 150,000 clones, with just over 90% observed a single time. The CDR3 spans 15 residues. Looked up from germline, CDR1 is SGHRS and CDR2 is YFSETQ. Trimming left V 0 bases short and J 1 base short, with 11 bases between. Note on this clone: Antigen specificity is unknown.

The source material was peripheral blood, sampled on day 0 of AZD1222 vaccination. The clonotype comes from an adult in good health. The chain couples TRBV5-1 to TRBJ2-7, with D hard to call. CDR3 loop: CASSLGPGSSYEQYF. The CDR3 DNA sequence: TGCGCCAGCAGCTTGGGCCCAGGTTCTTCCTACGAGCAGTACTTC.